The rows below give T cell receptor beta chains drawn from one sample of a study of molecular identifiers for immune sequencing clone quantification. TCRdb re-analysed the PCR reads in MiXCR, keeping a single row per CDR3 protein. Seen here are about 320,000 distinct CDR3 sequences, about a quarter observed once, and the top ten hold around 0.76%. Sequencing was performed on naive CD8+ T cells from blood, with Jurkat cell RNA spiked in. The receptor set was obtained from a human donor in good health. Some libraries in this study had Jurkat cell RNA spiked in. The CDR3 runs from the conserved cysteine through the conserved F or W. The D gene is left open where the match is weak. Rows may omit the clone size; those that give it use once, few, many or a size class.

d_call j_call clone_size v_call cdr3_aa cdr3_nt
. TRBJ2-2 many TRBV4-1 CASSLNTGELFF TGCGCCAGCAGTCTTAACACCGGGGAGCTGTTTTTT
. TRBJ1-5 . TRBV20-1 CSASRRARVSNQPQHF TGCAGTGCAAGCCGTAGGGCGCGGGTTAGCAATCAGCCCCAGCATTTT
TRBD1 TRBJ1-1 . TRBV5-4 CASSLDRGPAFTKAFF TGTGCCAGCAGCTTGGACAGGGGGCCTGCCTTCACTAAAGCTTTCTTT
TRBD2 TRBJ2-7 few TRBV4-1 CASMVSLADSYEQYF TGCGCCAGCATGGTCTCACTAGCGGACTCCTACGAGCAGTACTTC
. TRBJ2-2 few TRBV25-1 CASSETEISNTGELFF TGTGCCAGCAGTGAGACGGAGATCTCGAACACCGGGGAGCTGTTTTTT
. TRBJ1-1 many TRBV6-6 CASRTGHLTEAFF TGTGCCAGCAGAACCGGGCATCTTACTGAAGCTTTCTTT
TRBD1 TRBJ1-1 few TRBV19 CASSPGQGANTEAFF TGTGCCAGTAGCCCTGGACAGGGCGCGAACACTGAAGCTTTCTTT
. TRBJ1-1 few TRBV6-2/TRBV6-3 CASSYEIQGWNTEAFF TGTGCCAGCAGTTACGAAATACAGGGATGGAACACTGAAGCTTTCTTT
. TRBJ2-3 many TRBV7-9 CASSPGGASTDTQYF TGTGCCAGCAGCCCTGGCGGGGCGAGCACAGATACGCAGTATTTT
. TRBJ1-5 few TRBV7-9 CASSVGGGQWHF TGTGCCAGCAGCGTCGGAGGGGGACAATGGCATTTT
TRBD1 TRBJ2-6 many TRBV5-5 CASSSKRQGEAGANVLTF TGTGCCAGCAGTTCTAAAAGACAGGGGGAGGCTGGGGCCAACGTCCTGACTTTC
. TRBJ2-5 many TRBV13 CASKILQVKETQYF TGTGCCAGCAAGATACTACAAGTTAAAGAGACCCAGTACTTC
. TRBJ1-4 few TRBV13 CASSLGPGLNEKLFF TGTGCCAGCAGCTTAGGTCCAGGGTTAAATGAAAAACTGTTTTTT
TRBD1 TRBJ1-1 few TRBV28 CASSFDRGASGTEAFF TGTGCCAGCAGTTTCGACAGGGGGGCGAGTGGCACTGAAGCTTTCTTT
. TRBJ2-7 many TRBV20-1 CSARDQRLAWEQYF TGCAGTGCTAGAGATCAGAGGCTAGCGTGGGAGCAGTACTTC
. TRBJ1-5 many TRBV21-1 CASSPRAGNSNQPQHF TGTGCCAGCAGCCCCCGAGCAGGGAATAGCAATCAGCCCCAGCATTTT
TRBD2 TRBJ2-7 few TRBV6-2/TRBV6-3 CASSAGGGQYF TGTGCCAGCAGTGCGGGAGGAGGGCAGTACTTC
. TRBJ2-7 many TRBV7-9 CASSLAGDYEQYF TGTGCCAGCAGCTTAGCGGGGGACTACGAGCAGTACTTC
TRBD1 TRBJ1-1 . TRBV28 CASSYRGLNTEAFF TGTGCCAGCAGTTACAGGGGGCTGAACACTGAAGCTTTCTTT
. TRBJ2-5 . TRBV4-2 CASSHIAPEQPQYF TGTGCCAGCAGCCACATAGCGCCAGAGCAACCTCAGTACTTC
TRBD1 TRBJ1-1 . TRBV12-5 CASGVWSGQGEAFF TGTGCTAGTGGAGTTTGGAGTGGACAGGGGGAAGCTTTCTTT
. TRBJ2-5 . TRBV7-8 CASSLEDSQGWSQETQYF TGTGCCAGCAGCTTAGAAGACTCACAGGGTTGGAGCCAAGAGACCCAGTACTTC
. TRBJ1-1 few TRBV30 CAWTMVLRGTEAFF TGTGCCTGGACGATGGTCCTCAGGGGCACTGAAGCTTTCTTT
TRBD1 TRBJ1-1 few TRBV27 CASRYQAGGSAEAFF TGTGCCAGCAGGTACCAGGCAGGGGGTAGTGCTGAAGCTTTCTTT
. TRBJ2-7 few TRBV4-3 CASSQDRRGSSYEQYF TGCGCCAGCAGCCAAGATCGGCGGGGCAGCTCCTACGAGCAGTACTTC
TRBD1 TRBJ2-7 few TRBV7-6 CASSLAVQGDIYEQYF TGTGCCAGCAGCTTAGCGGTACAGGGGGATATTTACGAGCAGTACTTC
TRBD2 TRBJ2-1 few TRBV2 CASRGTSGGTGYNEQFF TGTGCCAGCAGGGGGACTAGCGGGGGCACGGGGTACAATGAGCAGTTCTTC
TRBD1 TRBJ2-5 many TRBV6-5 CASSYSTTGGLETQYF TGTGCCAGCAGTTACTCCACGACAGGGGGCTTAGAGACCCAGTACTTC
. TRBJ2-7 many TRBV7-2 CASTSSLGQYF TGTGCCAGCACCTCAAGTTTGGGGCAGTACTTC
. TRBJ1-5 many TRBV2 CASSGVRAENQPQHF TGTGCCAGCAGTGGAGTACGGGCAGAGAATCAGCCCCAGCATTTT
. TRBJ2-2 many TRBV12-3/TRBV12-4 CASSTFGTGELFF TGTGCCAGCAGCACCTTCGGCACCGGGGAGCTGTTTTTT
. TRBJ2-1 few TRBV9 CASSGTQGFRNEQFF TGTGCCAGCAGCGGGACCCAGGGATTTAGAAATGAGCAGTTCTTC
TRBD1 TRBJ1-2 many TRBV29-1 CSVEDRGIYGYTF TGCAGCGTTGAGGACAGGGGAATATATGGCTACACCTTC
. TRBJ1-3 many TRBV7-6 CASSLALGAGNTIYF TGTGCCAGCAGCTTAGCTTTAGGGGCTGGAAACACCATATATTTT
. TRBJ2-5 few TRBV23-1 CASSQRETQYF TGCGCCAGCAGTCAAAGAGAGACCCAGTACTTC
TRBD1 TRBJ1-1 . TRBV11-2 CASSTQQGVPEAFF TGTGCCAGCAGCACGCAACAGGGGGTCCCTGAAGCTTTCTTT
. TRBJ2-4 many TRBV6-5 CASSEIGKNIQYF TGTGCCAGCAGTGAGATAGGCAAAAACATTCAGTACTTC